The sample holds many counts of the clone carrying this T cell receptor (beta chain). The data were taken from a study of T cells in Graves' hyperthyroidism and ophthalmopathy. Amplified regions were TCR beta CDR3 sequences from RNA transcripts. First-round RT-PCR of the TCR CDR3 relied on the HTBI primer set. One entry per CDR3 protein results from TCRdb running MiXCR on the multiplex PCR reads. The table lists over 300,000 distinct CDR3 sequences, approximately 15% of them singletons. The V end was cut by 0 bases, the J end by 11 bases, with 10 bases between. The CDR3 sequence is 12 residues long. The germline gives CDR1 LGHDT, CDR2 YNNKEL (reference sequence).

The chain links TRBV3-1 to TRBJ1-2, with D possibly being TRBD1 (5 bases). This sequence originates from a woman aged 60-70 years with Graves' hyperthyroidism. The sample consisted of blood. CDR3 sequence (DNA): TGTGCCAGCAGCCAAGATGCCAGGGTGTACACCTTC. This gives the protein CASSQDARVYTF.